Listed here are 10 T cell receptor beta chains from one sample, sequenced in a study of T cell responses to AZD1222 COVID-19 vaccine. Method: immunoSEQ multiplex PCR; TCRdb's copy keeps in-frame clones and lacks some. The sample lists about 110,000 clones, around 90% seen once, with 1.6% in the top ten. This specimen was peripheral blood, taken on day 0 of AZD1222 vaccination. The receptors were gathered from an adult in good health.

The chain has TRBV6-5 and TRBJ1-3; D might be TRBD1 (5 bases). V lost 6 bases and J 8 bases, leaving 8 bases between the germline ends. The CDR3 has 11 amino acids. Germline CDR1 reads MNHEY; CDR2 reads SVGAGI. CDR3 amino acids: CASRSGYTIYF. The CDR3 bases are TGTGCCAGCAGGTCAGGGTACACCATATATTTT.

The chain carries TRBV4-2 and TRBJ2-7, with a weak D call TRBD2 (5 bases). Germline V gene data show CDR1 as LGHNA and CDR2 as YNFKEQ. This CDR3 has 15 residues. The V end was cut by 3 bases, the J end by 2 bases, with 14 bases between. The CDR3 sequence is CASSQVDSATYEQYF. CDR3 in DNA: TGTGCCAGCAGCCAGGTGGACTCGGCTACCTACGAGCAGTACTTC.

The chain employs TRBV30 and TRBJ1-1, with D unclear. CDR1 is GTSNPN and CDR2 is SVGIG in the germline V gene (reference sequence). The CDR3 contains 13 residues. V gave up 2 bases and J gave up 5 bases, with 12 bases separating them. CDR3 nucleotide sequence: TGTGCCTGGAGTCGGTGGGGAGGAACTGAAGCTTTCTTT. Translation gives CAWSRWGGTEAFF.

The gene calls are TRBV18 and TRBJ2-1; D remains ambiguous. Germline V gene lookup returns CDR1 KGHSH and CDR2 LQKENI. Trimming removed 3 bases from V and 4 bases from J, with 13 bases in between. The CDR3 totals 15 residues. The CDR3 DNA is TGTGCCAGCTCACCGGTTCGGAAATCTTACAATGAGCAGTTCTTC. Its protein product is CASSPVRKSYNEQFF. Supplemented by reference TRBV18 and TRBJ2-1, the full variable domain reads NAGVMQNPRHLVRRRGQEARLRCSPMKGHSHVYWYRQLPEEGLKFMVYLQKENIIDESGMPKERFSAEFPKEGPSILRIQQVVRGDSAAYFCASSPVRKSYNEQFFGPGTRLTVL.

The chain has TRBV20-1 and TRBJ1-2; D uncertain. The CDR3 has 14 amino acids. The V end lost 3 bases, the J end lost 4 bases, and 15 bases lay between the germline ends. Germline loops: CDR1 DFQATT, CDR2 SNEGSKA (reference sequence). CDR3: CSASLQTTAYGYTF. CDR3 in DNA: TGCAGTGCTAGTTTACAGACTACTGCCTATGGCTACACCTTC.

This clone was counted once. This chain links TRBV25-1 with TRBJ2-7, with D perhaps TRBD1 (5 bases). CDR3 length: 13 residues. Per the germline V gene, CDR1 is MGHDK and CDR2 is SYGVNS. V was pared by 0 bases and J by 6 bases, with 9 bases between. The CDR3 spells CASSEYPGFEQYF. The CDR3 bases are TGTGCCAGCAGTGAATACCCAGGGTTCGAGCAGTACTTC.

The V and J genes are TRBV7-9 and TRBJ2-1; D is undetermined. V lost 5 bases and J 6 bases, leaving 17 bases between the germline ends. CDR3 length equals 15 residues. Germline V CDR1 and CDR2: SEHNR, FQNEAQ (reference sequence). The CDR3 DNA sequence: TGTGCCAGCAGCCACTTCTCTAGGACGGGCAATGAGCAGTTCTTC. Translating gives CASSHFSRTGNEQFF. Full variable domain (outside the CDR3, taken from reference TRBV7-9 and TRBJ2-1): DTGVSQNPRHKITKRGQNVTFRCDPISEHNRLYWYRQTLGQGPEFLTYFQNEAQLEKSRLLSDRFSAERPKGSFSTLEIQRTEQGDSAMYLCASSHFSRTGNEQFFGPGTRLTVL.

This sequence joins TRBV29-1 and TRBJ2-7; 9 bases are a match to TRBD2. The length of the CDR3 is 13 residues. J was trimmed by 3 bases and V by 3 bases; bases with no gene match: 3. In germline, CDR1 is SQVTM, CDR2 ANQGSEA. This CDR3 reads CSVEAAGGYEQYF. The CDR3 nucleotides read TGCAGCGTTGAGGCAGCGGGAGGCTACGAGCAGTACTTC.

The rearrangement uses TRBV18 and TRBJ2-7; D is perhaps TRBD1 or TRBD2 (5 bases each). The germline V and J ends were trimmed by 3 bases and 3 bases, with 15 bases remaining between them. Germline lookup yields CDR1 KGHSH and CDR2 LQKENI. The CDR3 extends over 15 amino acids. DNA for the CDR3: TGTGCCAGCTCACCGGAGGTGGGACGGAACTACGAGCAGTACTTC. Its translation is CASSPEVGRNYEQYF. Based on the CDR3 plus reference TRBV18 and TRBJ2-7, the full variable domain is NAGVMQNPRHLVRRRGQEARLRCSPMKGHSHVYWYRQLPEEGLKFMVYLQKENIIDESGMPKERFSAEFPKEGPSILRIQQVVRGDSAAYFCASSPEVGRNYEQYFGPGTRLTVT.

This clone occurred a few times. This CDR3 is CASSLGGEGLGGYTF. For the CDR3, the DNA is TGTGCCAGCAGCCTCGGCGGGGAAGGGCTTGGTGGCTACACCTTC. The chain is built from TRBV5-6 and TRBJ1-2, with D uncertain. Trimming pared 4 bases from V and 7 bases from J, leaving 20 bases between. CDR1 SGHDT and CDR2 YYEEEE come from the germline V gene. CDR3 length equals 15 residues.